The TCR beta chain described here comes from a study of cytomegalovirus exposure and HLA in healthy donors. Study-level background: In a later analysis, it was reported that the approximately 110 validation repertoires had been produced on the same platform as the 700 or so repertoires belonging to the first cohort.

TCRdb's copy holds only in-frame clones and misses some; the assay was immunoSEQ multiplex PCR. The table shows 100,000 to 150,000 clones, with about 90% occurring only once. This CDR3 contains 14 residues. The germline gives CDR1 SGHAT, CDR2 FQNNGV. Trimming took 5 bases from V and 0 from J, leaving 10 bases between them. Sequenced sample: PBMCs. This clonotype was sampled from a man aged 30 to 45 in good health and CMV-seronegative. The V gene is TRBV11-2, the J gene TRBJ1-1; D remains ambiguous. The CDR3, as DNA: TGTGCCAGCAGCGCCGGACTGATGAACACTGAAGCTTTCTTT. Its translation: CASSAGLMNTEAFF.